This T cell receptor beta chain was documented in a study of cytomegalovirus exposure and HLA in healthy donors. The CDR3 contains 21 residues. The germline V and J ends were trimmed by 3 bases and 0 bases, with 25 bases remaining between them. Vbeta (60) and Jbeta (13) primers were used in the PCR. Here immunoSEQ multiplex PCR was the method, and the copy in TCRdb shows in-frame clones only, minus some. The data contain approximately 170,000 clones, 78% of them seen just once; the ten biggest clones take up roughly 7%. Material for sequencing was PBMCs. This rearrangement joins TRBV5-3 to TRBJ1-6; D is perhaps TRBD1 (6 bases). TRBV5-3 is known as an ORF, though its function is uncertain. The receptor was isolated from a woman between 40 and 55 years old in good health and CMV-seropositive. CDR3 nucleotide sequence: TGTGCCAGAAGCTCGGACCACAGGGTCACCGATCCTAGCTCCTATAATTCACCCCTCCACTTT. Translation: CARSSDHRVTDPSSYNSPLHF.